This T cell receptor (beta chain) was profiled in a study of cytomegalovirus exposure and HLA in healthy donors. General study points: Reportedly, fewer N-insertions than the approximately 700-donor mean appeared in an Asian-associated ancestry cluster in a later analysis. By a later analysis, the bulk of CMV-associated TCR beta chains appeared HLA-restricted. CMV antigen specificity of three CMV-associated chains was confirmed in vitro. Exclusion applied to some V segments, including TRBV6-2 and TRBV6-3, as they were indistinguishable.

Amplification used 60 Vbeta primers and 13 Jbeta primers. Measured with immunoSEQ multiplex PCR; TCRdb has only the in-frame clones, and not every one. The table lists 85,000 to 130,000 clones, 70% to 85% of them singletons, with about 3.6% in the top ten. As to this clone: Its antigen is not known.

Germline V gene lookup returns CDR1 SGHTA and CDR2 FQGNSA. V was trimmed by 5 bases and J by 0 bases, leaving 11 bases between them. This CDR3 has 15 residues. The chain has TRBV7-2 and TRBJ1-3, with D perhaps TRBD1 (5 bases). The receptor comes from a man in his sixties in good health and CMV-seronegative. The sample comprised PBMCs. The CDR3 bases are TGTGCCAGCAGCCTAGACAGCTACTCTGGAAACACCATATATTTT. It encodes CASSLDSYSGNTIYF. Supplemented by reference TRBV7-2 and TRBJ1-3, the full variable domain reads GAGVSQSPSNKVTEKGKDVELRCDPISGHTALYWYRQSLGQGLEFLIYFQGNSAPDKSGLPSDRFSAERTGGSVSTLTIQRTQQEDSAVYLCASSLDSYSGNTIYFGEGSWLTVV.